The 19 T cell receptor beta chains given below trace back to one sample, sequenced in a study of radiotherapy plus CTLA-4 blockade in lung cancer. TCRdb keeps only in-frame clones here, not all; method: immunoSEQ multiplex PCR. The table has 45,000 to 60,000 clones, around 79% seen once. The sample in question was peripheral blood, obtained from a patient treated with radiotherapy plus ipilimumab. All receptors come from a human donor with non-small cell lung cancer who had a complete response to radiotherapy plus ipilimumab.

The chain couples TRBV7-9 to TRBJ1-6, with D perhaps matching TRBD1 (6 bases). Germline-derived CDR1 and CDR2 are SEHNR and FQNEAQ (reference sequence). The CDR3 totals 15 residues. The V end lost 4 bases, the J end lost 18 bases, and 25 bases lay between the germline ends. The CDR3 nucleotides are TGTGCCAGCAGCTCGCAGGGGAAACGTGGAACCGCTACCCACTTT. Its translation is CASSSQGKRGTATHF.

This chain connects TRBV29-1 to TRBJ2-3; TRBD2 aligns across 9 bases. Trimming at V came to 4 bases and at J to 0 bases, leaving 2 bases not matched to a gene. Germline V gene lookup returns CDR1 SQVTM and CDR2 ANQGSEA. The CDR3 runs to 14 residues. The CDR3 DNA reads as TGCAGCGTTGGACTAGCGGTTAGCACAGATACGCAGTATTTT. Translating gives CSVGLAVSTDTQYF.

The rearrangement uses TRBV4-1 and TRBJ1-2, with D possibly TRBD1 on 5 matching bases. V lost 2 bases to trimming and J lost 5 bases, with 12 bases between them. Germline lookup yields CDR1 MGHRA and CDR2 YSYEKL. The CDR3 sequence is 14 residues long. This CDR3 reads CASSQQGSEYGYTF. The CDR3 DNA sequence: TGCGCCAGCAGCCAACAGGGCTCGGAGTATGGCTACACCTTC.

J is TRBJ2-2 and V is TRBV6-6; no clear D gene. V was trimmed by 1 base and J by 0 bases, leaving 9 bases between them. The CDR3 totals 16 residues. Germline V lookup: CDR1 MNHNY, CDR2 SVGAGI (reference sequence). CDR3 DNA: TGTGCCAGCAGTTACTATCCCGAGCCGAACACCGGGGAGCTGTTTTTT. It encodes CASSYYPEPNTGELFF.

The chain carries TRBV5-4 and TRBJ2-7, with D perhaps TRBD2 (6 bases). The CDR3 length is 14 residues. Trimming left V 3 bases short and J 1 base short, with 11 bases between. CDR1 SGHNT and CDR2 YYREEE come from the germline V gene (reference sequence). The DNA of the CDR3 is TGTGCCAGCAGCTCGGGACTGGTTTCCTACGAGCAGTACGTC. Its protein is CASSSGLVSYEQYV.

The rearrangement joins TRBV2 to TRBJ1-3; possibly TRBD1 for D (5 bases). The CDR3 consists of 15 residues. V was shortened by 4 bases and J by 0 bases, with 10 bases between the two germline ends. Germline V gene sequence: CDR1 SNHLY, CDR2 FYNNEI. In nucleotides, the CDR3 is TGTGCCAGCAGTGCTGACAGTAGCTCTGGAAACACCATATATTTT. It encodes CASSADSSSGNTIYF.

V is TRBV7-9 and J is TRBJ2-3; 7 bases are shared with TRBD2. Germline assignment: CDR1 SEHNR and CDR2 FQNEAQ (reference sequence). The length of the CDR3 is 15 residues. Trimming cost V 7 bases and J 3 bases; bases outside gene matches: 10. CDR3 sequence reads: CASTLQVAGTDTQYF. The CDR3 coding sequence is TGTGCCAGCACCCTCCAGGTAGCGGGTACAGATACGCAGTATTTT.

The CDR3 DNA follows: TGTGCCAGCAGCCCTGGACAGGGGGCTGTCACCTTC. It is translated as CASSPGQGAVTF. The rearrangement links TRBV14 to TRBJ1-2, with 11 nucleotides matching TRBD1. Germline V gives CDR1 SGHDN, CDR2 FVKESK. The ends lost 4 bases at V and 13 bases at J; junction bases unmatched: 5. The CDR3 is 12 residues long.

The chain recombines TRBV7-6 with TRBJ2-2, with TRBD2 matching 8 bases. The trim removed 7 bases at V and 5 bases at J, leaving 9 bases unmatched. The CDR3 covers 15 residues. Germline lookup yields CDR1 SGHVS and CDR2 FNYEAQ. CDR3 in amino acids: CASKPGGIRTGELFF. Here the CDR3 DNA reads TGTGCCAGCAAGCCGGGAGGGATAAGGACCGGGGAGCTGTTTTTT.

This clone was counted a few times. The V call is TRBV7-9, the J call TRBJ1-2; TRBD1 matches 8 bases. CDR1 and CDR2 (germline): SEHNR, FQNEAQ (reference sequence). The V segment lost 1 base and the J segment 8 bases; nucleotides outside the gene matches: 3. This CDR3 has 13 residues. The CDR3 here is CASSLGTGYGYTF. The CDR3 nucleotides are TGTGCCAGCAGCTTAGGGACAGGGTACGGCTACACCTTC.

This rearrangement joins TRBV6-4 to TRBJ1-5; a weak D match, TRBD1 (6 bases). The germline gives CDR1 MRHNA, CDR2 SNTAGT. The CDR3 runs to 15 residues. V dropped 8 bases and J dropped 9 bases, with 23 bases sitting between them. The CDR3 DNA sequence: TGTGCCAGCTCCTCGGGGGGGGCTAAGCAGCCGCCCCAGCATTTT. Translation gives CASSSGGAKQPPQHF.

This clone occurred a few times. The chain carries TRBV7-8 and TRBJ1-2, with 7 bases identical to TRBD1. The CDR3 contains 14 residues. J was trimmed by 5 bases and V by 4 bases; bases with no gene match: 7. Germline V gene lookup returns CDR1 SGHVS and CDR2 FQNEAQ. The CDR3 protein is CASSSTGRGYGYTF. In DNA form, the CDR3 reads TGTGCCAGCAGCTCGACAGGGAGAGGGTATGGCTACACCTTC.

V usage is TRBV5-4 and J usage is TRBJ1-1, with 8 bases lining up with TRBD1. Looked up from germline, CDR1 is SGHNT and CDR2 is YYREEE (reference sequence). This CDR3 has 13 residues. Losses at the gene ends were 5 bases for V and 11 bases for J; bases not matched to a gene: 11. The CDR3 loop reads CASSLRDRRGAFF. As DNA, the CDR3 is TGTGCCAGCAGTCTAAGGGACAGGCGAGGGGCTTTCTTT.

The J gene is TRBJ1-6, the V gene TRBV19, with 7 positions matching TRBD1. The CDR3 extends over 16 amino acids. J lost 0 bases, V lost 8 bases, and 7 bases had no gene match. From germline, CDR1 is LNHDA and CDR2 SQIVND (reference sequence). The chain's CDR3 is CASLGTASSYNSPLHF. The CDR3, as DNA: TGTGCCAGTCTAGGGACAGCGAGCTCCTATAATTCACCCCTCCACTTT.

The CDR3 protein is CASSVGTFSNEKLFF. The CDR3, as DNA: TGTGCCAGCAGCGTAGGGACATTTTCTAATGAAAAACTGTTTTTT. The J gene is TRBJ1-4, the V gene TRBV9, with a tentative D call TRBD1 (5 bases). V was shortened by 0 bases and J by 3 bases, with 9 bases between the two germline ends. Germline V CDR1 and CDR2: SGDLS, YYNGEE. The CDR3 is 15 residues long.

The chain combines TRBV11-2 with TRBJ2-7, with D tentatively TRBD2 (6 bases). The germline gives CDR1 SGHAT, CDR2 FQNNGV. The CDR3 spans 14 residues. The V end lost 1 base, the J end lost 0 bases, and 7 bases lay between the germline ends. CDR3 nucleotide sequence: TGTGCCAGCAGCTTAGGGACTACCTCCTACGAGCAGTACTTC. It encodes CASSLGTTSYEQYF.

This clone was observed a few times. This chain joins TRBV4-1 and TRBJ2-1; D remains unclear. CDR3 length: 11 residues. Germline V gene lookup returns CDR1 MGHRA and CDR2 YSYEKL. V was shortened by 10 bases and J by 3 bases, with 7 bases between the two germline ends. This CDR3 reads CATQYYNEQFF. In DNA, the CDR3 is TGCGCCACCCAGTACTACAATGAGCAGTTCTTC.

The J gene is TRBJ2-1, the V gene TRBV10-2; 11 nucleotides line up with TRBD2. The CDR3 length is 15 residues. Germline CDR1 WSHSY, CDR2 SAAADI. V was pared by 5 bases and J by 4 bases, with 4 bases of the junction left unmatched. CDR3 DNA sequence: TGCGCCAGCAGTTTGACTAGCGGGGCATACAATGAGCAGTTCTTC. This sequence encodes CASSLTSGAYNEQFF.

The chain has TRBV27 and TRBJ2-1, with 13 bases matching TRBD2. The CDR3 has 14 amino acids. Germline values: CDR1 MNHEY, CDR2 SMNVEV (reference sequence). V lost 6 bases and J lost 9; bases outside the gene matches: 5. The CDR3 spells CASSLRLAGGEQFF. The CDR3 nucleotides read TGTGCCAGCAGCCTCAGACTAGCGGGAGGTGAGCAGTTCTTC.